Reported below is one TCR beta chain. TCRdb recomputed calls from the reads with MiXCR, one row per CDR3 protein. The profile shows nearly 650,000 distinct CDR3 sequences, approximately 24% of them singletons. The data are from a study of T cell repertoires in cytomegalovirus infection. Deletions cut 6 bases from V and 0 bases from J, with 26 bases between. The germline gives CDR1 MNHEY, CDR2 SMNVEV (reference sequence). The CDR3 contains 19 residues. This TCR derives from a human donor in good health (CMV status not recorded). Some clones in this sample may be carry-over from other donors' samples. This sequence joins TRBV27 and TRBJ1-1, with D possibly TRBD1 on 6 matching bases. Sequences were obtained from CD8+ T cells from PBMCs. CDR3 protein: CASRFSPPYPGAVNTEAFF. The CDR3 bases are TGTGCCAGCAGGTTCTCCCCTCCGTACCCAGGGGCGGTGAACACTGAAGCTTTCTTT.